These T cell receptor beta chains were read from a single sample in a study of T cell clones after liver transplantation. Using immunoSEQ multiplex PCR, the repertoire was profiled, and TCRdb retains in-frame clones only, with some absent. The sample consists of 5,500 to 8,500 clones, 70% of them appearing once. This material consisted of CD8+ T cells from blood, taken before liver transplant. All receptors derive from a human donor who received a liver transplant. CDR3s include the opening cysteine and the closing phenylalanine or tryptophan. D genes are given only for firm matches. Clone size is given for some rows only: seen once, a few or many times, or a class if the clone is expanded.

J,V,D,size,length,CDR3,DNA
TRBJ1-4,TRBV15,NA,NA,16,CATSSRRGATNEKLFF,TGTGCCACCAGCAGTAGAAGAGGGGCAACTAATGAAAAACTGTTTTTT
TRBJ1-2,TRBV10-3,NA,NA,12,CAISAGDYGYTF,TGTGCCATCAGTGCCGGCGACTATGGCTACACCTTC
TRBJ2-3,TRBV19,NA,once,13,CASSQTSTDTQYF,TGTGCCAGTAGTCAGACTAGCACAGATACGCAGTATTTT
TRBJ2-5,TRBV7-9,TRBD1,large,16,CASSLGDRAGKETQYF,TGTGCCAGCAGCTTAGGGGACAGGGCGGGGAAAGAGACCCAGTACTTC
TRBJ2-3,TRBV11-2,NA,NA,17,CASSLGWRGWGADTQYF,TGTGCCAGCAGCTTAGGATGGCGCGGGTGGGGGGCAGATACGCAGTATTTT
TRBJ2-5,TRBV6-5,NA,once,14,CASSPGGAEETQYF,TGTGCCAGCAGCCCCGGAGGGGCGGAAGAGACCCAGTACTTC
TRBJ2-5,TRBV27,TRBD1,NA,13,CASSPTGAGTQYF,TGTGCCAGCAGTCCAACAGGGGCAGGGACCCAGTACTTC
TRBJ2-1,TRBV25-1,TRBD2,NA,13,CAGSEREGNEQFF,TGTGCCGGCAGTGAGCGGGAGGGCAACGAGCAGTTCTTC
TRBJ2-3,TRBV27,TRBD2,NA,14,CASSFGGNTDTQYF,TGTGCCAGCAGTTTCGGGGGGAACACAGATACGCAGTATTTT
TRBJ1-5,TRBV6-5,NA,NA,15,CASSPTWGSNQPQHF,TGTGCCAGCAGCCCTACTTGGGGGAGCAATCAGCCCCAGCATTTT
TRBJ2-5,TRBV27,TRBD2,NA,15,CASSPGLAGLVTQYF,TGTGCCAGCAGCCCGGGACTAGCGGGGTTAGTTACCCAGTACTTC
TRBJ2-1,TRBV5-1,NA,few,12,CASRGDRGEQFF,TGCGCCAGCAGAGGGGACCGTGGTGAGCAGTTCTTC
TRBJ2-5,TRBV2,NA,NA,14,CASSEEVGSRTQYF,TGTGCCAGCAGTGAAGAGGTCGGGTCACGGACCCAGTACTTC
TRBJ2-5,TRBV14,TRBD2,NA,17,CASSQGTIAGLEETQYF,TGTGCCAGCAGCCAAGGGACTATAGCGGGACTTGAAGAGACCCAGTACTTC
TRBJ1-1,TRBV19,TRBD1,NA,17,CASSIGGFGQGVGEAFF,TGTGCCAGTAGTATAGGGGGTTTTGGGCAGGGGGTCGGTGAAGCTTTCTTT
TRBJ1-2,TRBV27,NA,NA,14,CASSLSWGTGGYTF,TGTGCCAGCAGTTTATCGTGGGGCACGGGAGGCTACACCTTC
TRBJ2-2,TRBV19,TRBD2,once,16,CASSILAGTNTGELFF,TGTGCCAGTAGTATATTAGCGGGCACGAACACCGGGGAGCTGTTTTTT
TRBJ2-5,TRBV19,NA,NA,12,CASRAMQETQYF,TGTGCCAGTAGGGCTATGCAAGAGACCCAGTACTTC
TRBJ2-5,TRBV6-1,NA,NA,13,CASRLQGPETQYF,TGTGCCAGCAGGTTACAGGGTCCAGAGACCCAGTACTTC
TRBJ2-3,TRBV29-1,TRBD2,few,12,CSVRGEGDRQYF,TGCAGCGTTCGCGGGGAGGGAGACAGGCAGTATTTT
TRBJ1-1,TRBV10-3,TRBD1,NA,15,CAIRAPGQGYTEAFF,TGTGCCATCAGGGCGCCGGGACAGGGCTACACTGAAGCTTTCTTT
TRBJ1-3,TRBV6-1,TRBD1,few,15,CASSEDRGSGNTIYF,TGTGCCAGCAGTGAAGACAGGGGCTCTGGAAACACCATATATTTT
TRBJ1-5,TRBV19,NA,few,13,CASSVGVNQPQHF,TGTGCCAGTAGTGTCGGAGTTAATCAGCCCCAGCATTTT
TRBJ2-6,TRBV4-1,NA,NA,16,CASSQGEGAGANVLTF,TGCGCCAGCAGCCAAGGAGAGGGAGCTGGGGCCAACGTCCTGACTTTC
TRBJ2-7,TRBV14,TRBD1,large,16,CASSQRFGQGAYEQYF,TGTGCCAGCAGCCAACGCTTCGGACAGGGAGCCTACGAGCAGTACTTC
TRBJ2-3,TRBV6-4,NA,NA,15,CASSDSRGSTDTQYF,TGTGCCAGCAGTGACTCTCGGGGCAGCACAGATACGCAGTATTTT
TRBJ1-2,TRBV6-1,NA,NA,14,CASSPGGGVYGYTF,TGTGCCAGCAGCCCCGGGGGGGGAGTCTATGGCTACACCTTC
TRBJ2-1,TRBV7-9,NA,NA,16,CASSSHPRQGGNEQFF,TGTGCCAGCAGCTCCCACCCTCGACAGGGAGGTAATGAGCAGTTCTTC
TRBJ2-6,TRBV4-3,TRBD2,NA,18,CASSQELAGTSGANVLTF,TGCGCCAGCAGCCAAGAACTAGCGGGAACCTCTGGGGCCAACGTCCTGACTTTC
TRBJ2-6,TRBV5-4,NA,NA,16,CASSPAGISGANVLTF,TGTGCCAGCAGCCCGGCAGGGATCTCTGGGGCCAACGTCCTGACTTTC
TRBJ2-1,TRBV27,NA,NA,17,CASSSPQQGGSYNEQFF,TGTGCCAGCAGTTCACCTCAACAGGGTGGCTCCTACAATGAGCAGTTCTTC
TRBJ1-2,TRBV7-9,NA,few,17,CASSSPAGEHLLGGYTF,TGTGCCAGCAGCTCCCCGGCCGGCGAACATTTATTGGGGGGCTACACCTTC
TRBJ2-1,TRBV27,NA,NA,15,CASSPLLGGYNEQFF,TGTGCCAGCAGTCCTCTCCTAGGAGGCTACAATGAGCAGTTCTTC
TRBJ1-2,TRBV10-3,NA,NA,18,CATRPHGQRIYVNYGYTF,TGTGCCACCCGTCCCCATGGGCAGAGGATTTATGTTAACTATGGCTACACCTTC
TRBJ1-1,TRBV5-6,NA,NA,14,CASSFGSPPPEAFF,TGTGCCAGCAGCTTTGGGAGTCCCCCCCCTGAAGCTTTCTTT
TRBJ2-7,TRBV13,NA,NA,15,CASSSSPGTSYEQYF,TGTGCCAGCAGCTCGTCCCCCGGGACCTCCTACGAGCAGTACTTC
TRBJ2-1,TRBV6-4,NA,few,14,CASSDSEGPNEQFF,TGTGCCAGCAGTGACTCGGAGGGGCCCAATGAGCAGTTCTTC
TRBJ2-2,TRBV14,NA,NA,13,CASSPFGTGELFF,TGTGCCAGCAGCCCATTTGGCACCGGGGAGCTGTTTTTT
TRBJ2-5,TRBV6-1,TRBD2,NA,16,CASSEWASGGDMTQYF,TGTGCCAGCAGTGAATGGGCTAGCGGGGGGGACATGACCCAGTACTTC
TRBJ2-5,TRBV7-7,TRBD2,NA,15,CASSLLSGVGETQYF,TGTGCCAGCAGCTTACTTAGCGGGGTAGGAGAGACCCAGTACTTC
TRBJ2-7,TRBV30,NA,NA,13,CAWIGVRGYEQYF,TGTGCCTGGATCGGAGTGCGAGGGTACGAGCAGTACTTC
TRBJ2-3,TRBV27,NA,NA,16,CASSLDGVYSTDTQYF,TGTGCCAGCAGTTTAGACGGAGTTTATAGCACAGATACGCAGTATTTT
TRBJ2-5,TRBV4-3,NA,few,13,CASSQEVEETQYF,TGCGCCAGCAGCCAAGAGGTAGAAGAGACCCAGTACTTC
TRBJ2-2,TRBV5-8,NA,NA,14,CASSSDRNTGELFF,TGTGCCAGCAGTTCGGACAGGAACACCGGGGAGCTGTTTTTT
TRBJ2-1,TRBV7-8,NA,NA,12,CASSPQGNEQFF,TGTGCCAGCAGCCCACAAGGGAATGAGCAGTTCTTC